This T cell receptor (beta chain) is drawn from a study of siplizumab effects on memory and regulatory T cells. The study's findings and limits: Mappable CD4+ clones that were alloreactive averaged approximately 64% Treg-derived with siplizumab versus 25% to 30% in controls. Unstimulated subset assignment was obtained for only a minor fraction of alloreactive clones.

Sequencing was performed with immunoSEQ multiplex PCR; in TCRdb, only in-frame clones are kept and a portion is missing. The table lists under 140,000 clones, 92% of them singletons. Turning to this clone: Antigen: not known.

The sample comprised CD4+ T cells sorted from blood. This TCR was sampled from a human donor in good health.

This CDR3 reads CASSPREGTYEQYF. The CDR3 bases are TGTGCCAGCAGCCCTCGGGAGGGAACCTACGAGCAGTACTTC. The chain employs TRBV9 and TRBJ2-7, with 8 bases that match TRBD2. CDR3 length: 14 amino acids. Germline-derived CDR1 and CDR2 are SGDLS and YYNGEE. J lost 2 bases, V lost 4 bases, and 5 bases had no gene match.